Sequencing of this T cell receptor beta chain was carried out in a study of graft-versus-host responses after intestinal transplantation. This CDR3 spans 15 amino acids. The germline V gene encodes CDR1 MNHNS and CDR2 SASEGT. Trimming took 5 bases from V and 3 from J; bases not matched to a gene: 4. TCRdb's table, derived via immunoSEQ multiplex PCR, lists solely in-frame clones and lacks some. The repertoire holds about 25,000 clones, with around 96% as singletons. The chain links TRBV6-1 to TRBJ2-3; 11 bases line up with TRBD2. The sequencing here drew on PBMCs, taken approximately 32 days after intestinal transplant. The clonotype was recovered from a human patient who received an intestinal transplant, so some T cells may come from the graft donor. Here the CDR3 reads CASSTASGGTDTQYF. Written as DNA, the CDR3 is TGTGCCAGCAGTACAGCTAGCGGGGGGACAGATACGCAGTATTTT.